Following are 2 T cell receptor beta chains from one sample sequenced in a study of cytomegalovirus exposure and HLA in healthy donors. With 60 Vbeta and 13 Jbeta primers, the PCR was carried out. Sequencing used immunoSEQ multiplex PCR; TCRdb keeps in-frame clones, though not all of them. In the table there are under 200,000 clones, around 76% of which are singletons. Sequences were obtained from PBMCs. The receptors originated from a woman between 25 and 40 years old in good health and CMV-seropositive.

This clone showed up just a few times. V usage is TRBV6-5 and J usage is TRBJ1-2; 7 positions match TRBD1. Germline CDR1 is MNHEY and CDR2 is SVGAGI. V was pared by 5 bases and J by 5 bases, with 11 bases of the junction left unmatched. CDR3 length: 15 amino acids. The CDR3 region has the DNA TGTGCCAGCAGTGTATTCCAGGGACAGACGTATGGCTACACCTTC. Protein product: CASSVFQGQTYGYTF.

This chain links TRBV5-4 with TRBJ2-1; 9 bases align to TRBD1. Germline-derived CDR1 and CDR2 are SGHNT and YYREEE (reference sequence). CDR3 size: 16 residues. J was trimmed by 8 bases and V by 1 base; bases with no gene match: 10. The CDR3 DNA sequence: TGTGCCAGCAGCTTGTATAGTACAGGGGGCTTCGATGAGCAGTTCTTC. Amino acids: CASSLYSTGGFDEQFF.